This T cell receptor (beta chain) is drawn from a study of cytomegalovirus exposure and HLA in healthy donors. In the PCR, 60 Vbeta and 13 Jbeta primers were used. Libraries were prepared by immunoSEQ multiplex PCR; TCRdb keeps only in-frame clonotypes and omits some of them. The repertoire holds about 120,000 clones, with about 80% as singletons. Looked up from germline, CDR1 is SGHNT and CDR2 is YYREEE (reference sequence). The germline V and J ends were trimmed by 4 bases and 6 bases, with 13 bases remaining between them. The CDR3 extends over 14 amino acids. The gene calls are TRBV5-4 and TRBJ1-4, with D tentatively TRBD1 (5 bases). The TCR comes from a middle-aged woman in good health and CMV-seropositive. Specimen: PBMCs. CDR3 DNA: TGTGCCAGCAGCACTCAGGGTGGCGATGAAAAACTGTTTTTT. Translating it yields CASSTQGGDEKLFF.